The 23 T cell receptor beta chains below were found in one sample sequenced in a study of shared clonotypes between healthy human individuals. CD8 cells regarded as naive lacked CD45RO, were positively chosen for CCR7, and omitted terminally differentiated effector memory CD45RA+ cells. Generated by immunoSEQ multiplex PCR, the TCRdb table keeps only in-frame clones and is missing some. The sample includes roughly 770,000 clones, just over 95% of them seen just once. Sample: naive CD8+ T cells sorted from blood. The receptors shown here come from a man aged 30 to 45 in good health.

About this clone itself: The sample holds other DNA sequences that translate to the same CDR3. CDR3 DNA: TGTGCCAGCTCCTCGACTAGCGACTCCTACGAGCAGTACTTC. Amino acids: CASSSTSDSYEQYF. This chain connects TRBV7-9 to TRBJ2-7; 8 bases map to TRBD2. Germline V gene sequence: CDR1 SEHNR, CDR2 FQNEAQ (reference sequence). The CDR3 has 14 residues. Trimming cost V 8 bases and J 0 bases; bases outside gene matches: 6.

The chain employs TRBV30 and TRBJ2-7; unclear D gene. Trimming shortened V by 1 base and J by 4 bases, and 8 bases separated the two germline ends. Germline CDR1 and CDR2: GTSNPN and SVGIG (reference sequence). The CDR3 has 12 residues. In nucleotides, the CDR3 is TGTGCCTGGAGTGGACGCGGATACGAGCAGTACTTC. Its protein is CAWSGRGYEQYF. Full variable domain (rest looked up from reference TRBV30 and TRBJ2-7): SQTIHQWPATLVQPVGSPLSLECTVEGTSNPNLYWYRQAAGRGLQLLFYSVGIGQISSEVPQNLSASRPQDRQFILSSKKLLLSDSGFYLCAWSGRGYEQYFGPGTRLTVT.

Here the CDR3 DNA reads TGTGCCAGCAGCTCTAGACAGCCGAACACCGGGGAGCTGTTTTTT. As protein: CASSSRQPNTGELFF. The chain uses TRBV5-5 and TRBJ2-2; possible D gene TRBD1, 5 bases. Germline V lookup: CDR1 SGHKS, CDR2 YYEKEE (reference sequence). This CDR3 comprises 15 residues. V lost 3 bases, J lost 0 bases, and 9 bases lay in between.

This chain uses TRBV27 with TRBJ2-3, with TRBD1 matching over 7 bases. J was trimmed by 1 base and V by 4 bases; bases with no gene match: 11. Germline V gene data show CDR1 as MNHEY and CDR2 as SMNVEV (reference sequence). This CDR3 comprises 17 residues. CDR3 nucleotide sequence: TGTGCCAGCAGTTCTCTTAAAACAGGGGTCGGCACAGATACGCAGTATTTT. Residues: CASSSLKTGVGTDTQYF.

V and J are TRBV7-6 and TRBJ2-3; D possibly corresponds to TRBD1 (6 bases). Trimming took 2 bases from V and 6 from J, leaving 27 bases between them. Germline V CDR1 and CDR2: SGHVS, FNYEAQ. This CDR3 comprises 19 residues. The CDR3 nucleotides are TGTGCCAGCAGCTTAATAACCACGAAGGGGGAAGGTGAATGGGATACGCAGTATTTT. This encodes CASSLITTKGEGEWDTQYF.

This chain connects TRBV19 to TRBJ1-5, with no clear D. CDR1 is LNHDA and CDR2 is SQIVND in the germline V gene (reference sequence). The CDR3 runs to 18 residues. Trimming shortened V by 0 bases and J by 0 bases, and 15 bases separated the two germline ends. CDR3 sequence (DNA): TGTGCCAGTAGTATAGATCCAGGCTACTCACTTAGCAATCAGCCCCAGCATTTT. Its protein is CASSIDPGYSLSNQPQHF.

The chain couples TRBV7-9 to TRBJ2-5; 8 bases fit TRBD2. This CDR3 region has 14 residues. Germline V gives CDR1 SEHNR, CDR2 FQNEAQ (reference sequence). Trimming cost V 1 base and J 5 bases; bases outside gene matches: 3. This CDR3 is CASSLVLAGETQYF. The CDR3 bases are TGTGCCAGCAGCTTAGTGTTAGCGGGGGAGACCCAGTACTTC.

The chain carries TRBV2 and TRBJ1-3; D gene ambiguous. This CDR3 region has 12 residues. Germline CDR1 SNHLY, CDR2 FYNNEI. V was pared by 8 bases and J by 5 bases, with 10 bases between. The DNA of the CDR3 is TGTGCCAGCTTAGGAAATAGAAACACCATATATTTT. This codes for CASLGNRNTIYF.

The chain combines TRBV7-6 with TRBJ2-3; 8 positions match TRBD2. The CDR3 covers 17 residues. Germline V gene sequence: CDR1 SGHVS, CDR2 FNYEAQ. V was clipped by 3 bases and J by 3 bases; unmatched bases: 11. DNA for the CDR3: TGTGCCAGCAGCTTTTTAGAAGCGGGAGTGAAAACAGATACGCAGTATTTT. Translating gives CASSFLEAGVKTDTQYF.

Written as DNA, the CDR3 is TGTGCCAGCAGCGCGACAGGAAACTCCCTCTATGGCTACACCTTC. It translates to CASSATGNSLYGYTF. The chain employs TRBV7-9 and TRBJ1-2; possible D gene TRBD1, 6 bases. CDR1 and CDR2 from the germline V gene are SEHNR and FQNEAQ (reference sequence). V gave up 5 bases and J gave up 4 bases, with 17 bases separating them. The CDR3 has 15 amino acids.

The chain carries TRBV27 and TRBJ2-2, with 10 nucleotides matching TRBD1. Germline CDR1 is MNHEY and CDR2 is SMNVEV (reference sequence). J gave up 1 base and V 5 bases, and 7 bases lay outside the gene matches. The CDR3 loop spans 17 amino acids. CDR3 sequence (DNA): TGTGCCAGCAGTCCTCTGGACAGGGGGTTGAACACCGGGGAGCTGTTTTTT. It codes for CASSPLDRGLNTGELFF.

This chain uses TRBV6-5 with TRBJ2-1, with 10 bases matching TRBD2. In germline, CDR1 is MNHEY, CDR2 SVGAGI. The junction had 7 bases not matched to a gene; V was cut back by 7 bases and J by 4 bases. The CDR3 extends over 15 amino acids. Here the CDR3 reads CASTQAGGPYNEQFF. The DNA for the CDR3 is TGTGCCAGCACCCAAGCGGGAGGGCCTTACAATGAGCAGTTCTTC.

The chain joins TRBV29-1 to TRBJ2-7, with no clear D. The CDR3 has 12 residues. CDR1 and CDR2 from the germline V gene are SQVTM and ANQGSEA. V was clipped by 3 bases and J by 1 base, with 7 bases between them. The CDR3 spells CSVEDQSYEQYF. The CDR3 coding sequence is TGCAGCGTTGAGGACCAGTCCTACGAGCAGTACTTC.

Regarding this clone: Other DNA sequences in the same sample also yield this CDR3. The chain uses TRBV2 and TRBJ2-7; the D gene is possibly TRBD2 (5 bases). The V gene lost 8 bases and the J gene lost 4 bases, with 6 bases spanning the gap. The CDR3 contains 10 residues. Per germline, CDR1 SNHLY and CDR2 FYNNEI. CDR3 in amino acids: CASSGYEQYF. The CDR3 DNA follows: TGTGCCAGCTCGGGGTACGAGCAGTACTTC.

The chain uses TRBV5-4 and TRBJ2-7; D unclear. Germline V gene sequence: CDR1 SGHNT, CDR2 YYREEE (reference sequence). Trimming removed 2 bases at V and 0 bases at J, with 6 bases between. This CDR3 is built from 13 residues. CDR3 sequence: CASSFSNSYEQYF. The DNA for the CDR3 is TGTGCCAGCAGCTTCAGCAACTCCTACGAGCAGTACTTC.

The V gene is TRBV7-8, the J gene TRBJ2-3; unclear D gene. The V and J ends lost 5 bases and 0 bases respectively, with 15 bases between them. The germline CDR1 and CDR2 sequences are SGHVS and FQNEAQ. The CDR3 sequence is 16 residues long. CDR3 loop: CASSPTYSTSTDTQYF. CDR3 DNA sequence: TGTGCCAGCAGCCCCACGTACAGCACTAGCACAGATACGCAGTATTTT.

The chain joins TRBV10-3 to TRBJ2-5; 8 bases agree with TRBD1. CDR1 and CDR2 from the germline V gene are ENHRY and SYGVKD. This CDR3 spans 14 amino acids. J was trimmed by 10 bases and V by 6 bases; bases with no gene match: 13. The CDR3 DNA is TGTGCCATCAGCGCCGGGACAGGTCAGGAGGGCCAGTACTTC. Translation: CAISAGTGQEGQYF.

The J gene is TRBJ2-5, the V gene TRBV5-1; the match to TRBD1 covers 7 bases. The CDR3 extends over 15 amino acids. The germline CDR1 and CDR2 sequences are SGHRS and YFSETQ. The junction had 12 bases not matched to a gene; V was cut back by 2 bases and J by 8 bases. CDR3 bases: TGCGCCAGCAGCTTTACAGGGGCCACCGACGATACCCAGTACTTC. Translated: CASSFTGATDDTQYF.

The sample holds one count of this clone. Since the CDR3 does not end with the conserved phenylalanine or tryptophan, this likely comes from a read error. It is unclear where the CDR3 begins or ends on the DNA, so no DNA is shown, and the CDR3 is as TCRdb lists it. V is TRBV7-9 and J is TRBJ1-2; TRBD1 reflects the table's D call only, with no check against the DNA. Germline CDR1 SEHNR, CDR2 FQNEAQ (reference sequence). The CDR3 numbers 10 amino acids, ends counted. The CDR3 protein is CASSLGALRL.

This chain joins TRBV30 and TRBJ1-3; D remains unclear. Per germline, CDR1 GTSNPN and CDR2 SVGIG (reference sequence). The CDR3 length is 14 residues. This CDR3 reads CATPPSSSGNTIYF. The DNA for the CDR3 is TGTGCAACCCCCCCATCGAGCTCTGGAAACACCATATATTTT.

This clone has a single count. The chain employs TRBV5-6 and TRBJ2-1, with 7 bases that match TRBD1. The CDR3 consists of 16 residues. V shed 3 bases, J shed 2 bases, and the junction held 8 bases outside the gene matches. In germline, CDR1 is SGHDT, CDR2 YYEEEE. For the CDR3, the DNA is TGTGCCAGCAGCTCAGCTAGGGGGCTTCCCTACAATGAGCAGTTCTTC. Its translation is CASSSARGLPYNEQFF.

The V gene is TRBV5-1, the J gene TRBJ2-1; TRBD1 is a possible D gene (5 bases). Deletions cut 2 bases from V and 5 bases from J, with 20 bases between. Germline V gene sequence: CDR1 SGHRS, CDR2 YFSETQ. This CDR3 is built from 17 residues. CDR3 sequence (DNA): TGCGCCAGCAGCTTACCCGAGCAGGGATTGTGGGACAATGAGCAGTTCTTC. It translates to CASSLPEQGLWDNEQFF.

The V call is TRBV28, the J call TRBJ1-1; 12 bases are a match to TRBD1. Germline V CDR1 and CDR2: MDHEN, SYDVKM. CDR3 size: 16 residues. V gave up 6 bases and J gave up 1 base; unmatched junction bases: 6. The CDR3 loop reads CASSPGTGGWNTEAFF. The CDR3 region has the DNA TGTGCCAGCAGCCCCGGGACAGGGGGCTGGAACACTGAAGCTTTCTTT.